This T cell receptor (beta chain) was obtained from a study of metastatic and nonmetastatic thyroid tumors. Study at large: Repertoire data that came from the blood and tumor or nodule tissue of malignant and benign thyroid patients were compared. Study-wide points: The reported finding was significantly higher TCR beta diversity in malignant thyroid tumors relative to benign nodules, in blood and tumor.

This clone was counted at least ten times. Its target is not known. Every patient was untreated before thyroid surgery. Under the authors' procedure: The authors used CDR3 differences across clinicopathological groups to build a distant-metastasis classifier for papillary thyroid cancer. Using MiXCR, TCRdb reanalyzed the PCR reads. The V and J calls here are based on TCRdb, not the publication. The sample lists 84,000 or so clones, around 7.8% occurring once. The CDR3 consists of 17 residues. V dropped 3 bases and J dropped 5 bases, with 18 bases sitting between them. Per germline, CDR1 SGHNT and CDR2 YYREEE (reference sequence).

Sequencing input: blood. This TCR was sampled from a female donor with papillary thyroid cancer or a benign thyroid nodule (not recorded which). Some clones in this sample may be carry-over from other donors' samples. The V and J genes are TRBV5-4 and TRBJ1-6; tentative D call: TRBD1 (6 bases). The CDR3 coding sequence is TGTGCCAGCAGCTATGGGGGGGCCGGACGGGATAATTCACCCCTCCACTTT. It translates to CASSYGGAGRDNSPLHF.